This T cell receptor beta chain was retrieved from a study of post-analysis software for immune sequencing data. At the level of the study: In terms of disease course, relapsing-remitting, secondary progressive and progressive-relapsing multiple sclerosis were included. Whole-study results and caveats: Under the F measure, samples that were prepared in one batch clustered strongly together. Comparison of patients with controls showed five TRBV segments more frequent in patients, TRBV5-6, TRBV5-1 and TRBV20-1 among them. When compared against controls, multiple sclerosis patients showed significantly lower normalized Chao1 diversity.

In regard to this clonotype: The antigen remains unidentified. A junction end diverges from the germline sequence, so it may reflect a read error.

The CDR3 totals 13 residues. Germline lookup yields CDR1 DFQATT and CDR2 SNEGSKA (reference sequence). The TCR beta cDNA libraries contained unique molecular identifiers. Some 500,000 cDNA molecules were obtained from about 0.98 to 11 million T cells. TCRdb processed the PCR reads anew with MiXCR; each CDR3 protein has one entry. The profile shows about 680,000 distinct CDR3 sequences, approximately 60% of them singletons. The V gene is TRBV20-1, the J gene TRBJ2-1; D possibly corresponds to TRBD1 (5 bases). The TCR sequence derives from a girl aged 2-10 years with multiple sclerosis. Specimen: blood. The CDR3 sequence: CGAMKGAYNEQFF. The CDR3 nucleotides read TGCGGTGCTATGAAAGGGGCCTACAATGAGCAGTTCTTC.